This TCR beta chain was sequenced during a study of blood T cell repertoires in COVID-19. Germline lookup yields CDR1 LNHDA and CDR2 SQIVND (reference sequence). The CDR3 runs to 15 residues. The trim removed 4 bases at V and 7 bases at J, leaving 8 bases unmatched. Profiling relied on immunoSEQ multiplex PCR, and the TCRdb table lists in-frame clones only, not all of them. The sample carries about 47,000 clones, about 81% recorded once. Sequenced input: peripheral blood. The sequence derives from a woman of 80 years or more with COVID-19, enrolled during active disease. This chain uses TRBV19 with TRBJ2-1; 9 bases map to TRBD2. In DNA form, the CDR3 reads TGTGCCAGTAGTACGATTAGCGGGAGTTTGAATGAGCAGTTCTTC. This encodes CASSTISGSLNEQFF.